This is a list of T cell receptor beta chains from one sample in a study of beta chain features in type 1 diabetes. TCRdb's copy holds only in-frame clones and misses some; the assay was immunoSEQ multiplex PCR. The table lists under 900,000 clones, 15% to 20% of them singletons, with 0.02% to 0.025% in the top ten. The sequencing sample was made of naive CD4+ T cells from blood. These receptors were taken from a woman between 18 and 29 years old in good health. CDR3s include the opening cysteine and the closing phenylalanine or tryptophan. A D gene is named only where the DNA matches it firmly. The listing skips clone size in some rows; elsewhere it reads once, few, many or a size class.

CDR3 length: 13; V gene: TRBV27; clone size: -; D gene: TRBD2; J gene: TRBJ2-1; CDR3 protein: CASSPRLAGVVFF; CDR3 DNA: TGTGCCAGCAGTCCGCGACTAGCGGGAGTTGTGTTCTTC
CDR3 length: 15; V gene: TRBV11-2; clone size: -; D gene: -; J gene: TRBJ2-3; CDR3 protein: CASSFRGPSTDTQYF; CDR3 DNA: TGTGCCAGCAGCTTTCGCGGTCCCAGCACAGATACGCAGTATTTT
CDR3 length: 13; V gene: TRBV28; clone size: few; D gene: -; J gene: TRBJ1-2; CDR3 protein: CASLDSQAHGYTF; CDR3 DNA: TGTGCCAGTCTGGACAGCCAAGCTCATGGCTACACCTTC
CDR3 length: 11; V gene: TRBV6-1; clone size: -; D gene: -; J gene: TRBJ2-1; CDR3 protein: CASWTYNEQFF; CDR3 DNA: TGTGCCAGCTGGACGTACAATGAGCAGTTCTTC
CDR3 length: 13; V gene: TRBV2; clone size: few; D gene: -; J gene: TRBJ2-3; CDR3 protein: CASKVDSADTQYF; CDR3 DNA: TGTGCCAGCAAAGTGGATTCCGCGGATACGCAGTATTTT
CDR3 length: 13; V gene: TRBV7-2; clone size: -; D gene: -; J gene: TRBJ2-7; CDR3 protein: CASSSGHQGWQYF; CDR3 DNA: TGTGCCAGCAGCTCCGGGCACCAGGGCTGGCAGTACTTC
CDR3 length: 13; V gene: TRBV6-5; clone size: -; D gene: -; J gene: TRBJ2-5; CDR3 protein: CASMGQTQETQYF; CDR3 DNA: TGTGCCAGCATGGGGCAGACCCAAGAGACCCAGTACTTC
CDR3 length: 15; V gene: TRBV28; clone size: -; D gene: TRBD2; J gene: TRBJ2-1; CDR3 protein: CASSLYGRGYNEQFF; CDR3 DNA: TGTGCCAGCAGTTTATACGGGAGGGGTTACAATGAGCAGTTCTTC
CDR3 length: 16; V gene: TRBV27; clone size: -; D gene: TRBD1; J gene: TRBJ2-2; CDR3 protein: CASSFFKGAGTGELFF; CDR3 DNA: TGTGCCAGCAGTTTCTTTAAGGGGGCAGGCACCGGGGAGCTGTTTTTT
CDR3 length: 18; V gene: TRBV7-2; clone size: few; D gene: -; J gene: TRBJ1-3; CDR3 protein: CASSFLSPSVRSGNTIYF; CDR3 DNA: TGTGCCAGCAGCTTTCTTTCGCCGAGCGTCCGCTCTGGAAACACCATATATTTT
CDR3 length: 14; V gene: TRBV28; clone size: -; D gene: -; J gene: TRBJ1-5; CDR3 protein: CASQGPELNQPQHF; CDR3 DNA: TGTGCCAGCCAGGGACCGGAGCTTAATCAGCCCCAGCATTTT
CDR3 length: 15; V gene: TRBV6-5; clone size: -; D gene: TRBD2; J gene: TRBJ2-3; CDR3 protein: CASSYSGGIPDTQYF; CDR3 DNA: TGTGCCAGCAGTTACTCGGGGGGGATCCCAGATACGCAGTATTTT
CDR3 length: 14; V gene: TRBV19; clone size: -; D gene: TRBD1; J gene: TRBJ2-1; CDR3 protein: CASSSGTGGIEQFF; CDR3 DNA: TGTGCCAGTAGTTCGGGGACAGGGGGAATTGAGCAGTTCTTC
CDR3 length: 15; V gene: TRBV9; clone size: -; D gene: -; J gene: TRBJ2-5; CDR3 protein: CASSVGALAQETQYF; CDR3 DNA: TGTGCCAGCAGCGTAGGGGCGCTAGCCCAAGAGACCCAGTACTTC
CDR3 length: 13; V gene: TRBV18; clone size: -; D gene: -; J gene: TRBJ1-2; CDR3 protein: CASSPDSVYGYTF; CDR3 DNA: TGTGCCAGCTCACCGGACAGTGTTTATGGCTACACCTTC
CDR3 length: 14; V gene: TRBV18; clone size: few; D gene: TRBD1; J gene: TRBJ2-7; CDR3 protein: CASSPPGQIYEQYF; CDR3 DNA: TGTGCCAGCTCACCACCGGGACAGATCTACGAGCAGTACTTC
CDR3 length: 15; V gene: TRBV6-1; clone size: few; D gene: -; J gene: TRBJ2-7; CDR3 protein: CASSEGPGASYEQYF; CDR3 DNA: TGTGCCAGCAGTGAAGGTCCGGGGGCGTCCTACGAGCAGTACTTC
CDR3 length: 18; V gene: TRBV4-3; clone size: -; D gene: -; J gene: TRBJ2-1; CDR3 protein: CASSQDTTGTKTGSGKFF; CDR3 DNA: TGCGCCAGCAGCCAGGATACGACCGGGACAAAGACTGGCTCCGGGAAGTTCTTC
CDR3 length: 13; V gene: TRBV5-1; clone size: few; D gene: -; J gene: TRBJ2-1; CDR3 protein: CASSFGRAEGQFF; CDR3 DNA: TGCGCCAGCAGCTTCGGCAGGGCAGAAGGGCAGTTCTTC
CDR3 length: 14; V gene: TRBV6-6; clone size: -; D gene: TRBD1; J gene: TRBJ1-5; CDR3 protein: CASSWTGRYQPQHF; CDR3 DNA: TGTGCCAGCAGTTGGACAGGGAGATATCAGCCCCAGCATTTT
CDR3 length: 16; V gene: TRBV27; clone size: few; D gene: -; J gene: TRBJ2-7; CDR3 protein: CASSPLLHRSSYEQYF; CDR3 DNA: TGTGCCAGCAGTCCCCTGCTGCATCGGTCGAGCTACGAGCAGTACTTC
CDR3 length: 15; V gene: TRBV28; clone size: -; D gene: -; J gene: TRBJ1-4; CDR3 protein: CASSPGGATNEKLFF; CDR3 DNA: TGTGCCAGCTCCCCGGGGGGTGCAACTAATGAAAAACTGTTTTTT
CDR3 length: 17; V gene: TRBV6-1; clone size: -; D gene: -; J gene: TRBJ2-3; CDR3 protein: CASSGTNSGRRQMGQYF; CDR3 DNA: TGTGCCAGCAGTGGAACAAACAGCGGCCGTCGGCAAATGGGGCAGTATTTT
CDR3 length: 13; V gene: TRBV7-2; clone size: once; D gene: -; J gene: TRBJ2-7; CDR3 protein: CASSLAQGYEQYF; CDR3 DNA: TGTGCCAGCAGCTTAGCGCAGGGTTACGAGCAGTACTTC
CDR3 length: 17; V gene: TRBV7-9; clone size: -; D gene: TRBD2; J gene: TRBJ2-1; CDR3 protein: CASSTSGAGSSYNEQFF; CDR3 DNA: TGTGCCAGCAGCACCAGCGGGGCAGGGAGTTCCTACAATGAGCAGTTCTTC
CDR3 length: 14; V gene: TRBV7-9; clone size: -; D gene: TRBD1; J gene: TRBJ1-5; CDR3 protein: CASSLGVRDRTQHF; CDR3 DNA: TGTGCCAGCAGCTTAGGGGTCCGGGACAGGACCCAGCATTTT
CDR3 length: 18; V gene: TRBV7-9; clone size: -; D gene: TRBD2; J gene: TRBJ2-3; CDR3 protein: CASSLPRGLAGGEDTQYF; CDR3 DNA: TGTGCCAGCAGCTTACCGAGGGGACTAGCGGGAGGTGAAGATACGCAGTATTTT
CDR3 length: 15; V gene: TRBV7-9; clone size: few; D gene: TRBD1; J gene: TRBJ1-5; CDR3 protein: CASSLAGQLNQPQHF; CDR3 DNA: TGTGCCAGCAGCTTAGCGGGACAGTTAAATCAGCCCCAGCATTTT
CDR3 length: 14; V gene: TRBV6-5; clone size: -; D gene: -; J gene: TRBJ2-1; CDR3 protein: CASSAARAYNEQFF; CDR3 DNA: TGTGCCAGCAGTGCGGCGCGGGCGTACAATGAGCAGTTCTTC
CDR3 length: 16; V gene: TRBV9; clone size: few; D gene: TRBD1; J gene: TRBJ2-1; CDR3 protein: CASSSSGTGVYNEQFF; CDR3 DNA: TGTGCCAGCAGCTCATCCGGGACAGGGGTTTACAATGAGCAGTTCTTC
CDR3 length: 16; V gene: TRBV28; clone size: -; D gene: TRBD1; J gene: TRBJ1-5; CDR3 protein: CASSYRPGQTLQPQHF; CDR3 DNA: TGTGCCAGCAGTTACCGTCCGGGACAGACCCTCCAGCCCCAGCATTTT
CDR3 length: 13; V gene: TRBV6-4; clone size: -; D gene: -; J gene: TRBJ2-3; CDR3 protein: CASSEDEMDTQYF; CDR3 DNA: TGTGCCAGCAGTGAGGACGAGATGGATACGCAGTATTTT
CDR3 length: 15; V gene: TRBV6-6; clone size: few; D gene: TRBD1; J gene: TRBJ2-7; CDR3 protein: CASSRRPGQDYEQYF; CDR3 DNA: TGTGCCAGCAGTCGACGACCGGGACAGGACTACGAGCAGTACTTC
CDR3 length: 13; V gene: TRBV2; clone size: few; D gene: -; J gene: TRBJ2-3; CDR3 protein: CASSLTSTDTQYF; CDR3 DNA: TGTGCCAGCAGCCTGACTAGTACAGATACGCAGTATTTT
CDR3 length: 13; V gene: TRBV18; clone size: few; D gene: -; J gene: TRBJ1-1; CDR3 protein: CASSPVPNTEAFF; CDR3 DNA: TGTGCCAGCTCACCAGTTCCCAACACTGAAGCTTTCTTT
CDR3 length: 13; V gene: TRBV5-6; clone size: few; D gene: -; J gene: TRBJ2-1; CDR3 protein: CASSFAHDGEQFF; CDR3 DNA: TGTGCCAGCAGCTTCGCCCATGACGGGGAGCAGTTCTTC
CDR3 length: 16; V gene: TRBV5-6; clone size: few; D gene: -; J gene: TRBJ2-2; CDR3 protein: CASSFGYPPVTGELFF; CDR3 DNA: TGTGCCAGCAGCTTTGGTTACCCCCCGGTCACCGGGGAGCTGTTTTTT
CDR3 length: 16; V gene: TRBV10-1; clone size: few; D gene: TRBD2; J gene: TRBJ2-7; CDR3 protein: CASSESSGLGFNEQYF; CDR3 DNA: TGCGCCAGCAGTGAGTCGTCGGGACTAGGATTCAACGAGCAGTACTTC
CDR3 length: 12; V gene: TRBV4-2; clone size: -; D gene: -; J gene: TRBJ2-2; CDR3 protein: CASSLRAGELFF; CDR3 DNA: TGTGCCAGCAGTCTCAGGGCCGGGGAGCTGTTTTTT
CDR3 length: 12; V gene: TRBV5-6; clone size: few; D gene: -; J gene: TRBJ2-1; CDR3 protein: CATNRGGYEQFF; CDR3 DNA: TGTGCCACCAACAGGGGAGGGTATGAGCAGTTCTTC
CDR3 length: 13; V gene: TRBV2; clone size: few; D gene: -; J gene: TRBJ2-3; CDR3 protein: CASTAQGSDTQYF; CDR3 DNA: TGTGCCAGCACGGCCCAGGGTTCGGATACGCAGTATTTT
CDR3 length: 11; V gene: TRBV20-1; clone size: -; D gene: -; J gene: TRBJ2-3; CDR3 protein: CSASSHETQYF; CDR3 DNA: TGCAGTGCTAGCTCGCACGAAACGCAGTATTTT
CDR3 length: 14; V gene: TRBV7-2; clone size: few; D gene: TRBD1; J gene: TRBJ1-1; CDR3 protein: CASSLQGADTEAFF; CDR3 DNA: TGTGCCAGCAGCTTACAGGGGGCGGACACTGAAGCTTTCTTT
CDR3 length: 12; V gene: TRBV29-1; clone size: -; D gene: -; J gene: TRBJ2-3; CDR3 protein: CSVVRATDTQYF; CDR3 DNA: TGCAGCGTTGTCCGGGCCACAGATACGCAGTATTTT
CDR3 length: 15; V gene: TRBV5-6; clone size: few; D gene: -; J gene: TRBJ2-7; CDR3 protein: CASSLWGPGAYEQYF; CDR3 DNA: TGTGCCAGCAGCCTATGGGGTCCAGGAGCCTACGAGCAGTACTTC
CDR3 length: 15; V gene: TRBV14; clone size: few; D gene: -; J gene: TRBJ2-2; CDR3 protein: CASKANALDTGELFF; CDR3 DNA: TGTGCCAGCAAGGCGAACGCCCTGGACACCGGGGAGCTGTTTTTT
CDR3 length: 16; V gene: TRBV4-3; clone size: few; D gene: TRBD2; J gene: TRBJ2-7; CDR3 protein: CASSQDVGGSPYEQYF; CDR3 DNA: TGCGCCAGCAGCCAAGATGTGGGCGGGAGTCCCTACGAGCAGTACTTC
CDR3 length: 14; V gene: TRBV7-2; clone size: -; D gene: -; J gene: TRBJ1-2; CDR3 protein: CASSLGPLVEGYTF; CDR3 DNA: TGTGCCAGCAGCTTGGGACCCCTGGTGGAGGGCTACACCTTC
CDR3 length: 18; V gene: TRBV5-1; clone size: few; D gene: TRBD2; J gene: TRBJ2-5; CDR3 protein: CASSTRLAGYPIQETQYF; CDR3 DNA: TGCGCCAGCAGCACCCGACTAGCGGGGTACCCCATCCAAGAGACCCAGTACTTC
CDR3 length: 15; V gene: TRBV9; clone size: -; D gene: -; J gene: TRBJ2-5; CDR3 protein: CASSQRRGYQETQYF; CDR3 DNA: TGTGCCAGCAGCCAGAGAAGGGGATACCAAGAGACCCAGTACTTC
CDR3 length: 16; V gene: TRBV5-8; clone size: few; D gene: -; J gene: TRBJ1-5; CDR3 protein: CASSPDPVRGNQPQHF; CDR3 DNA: TGTGCCAGCAGCCCCGACCCTGTGAGGGGCAATCAGCCCCAGCATTTT
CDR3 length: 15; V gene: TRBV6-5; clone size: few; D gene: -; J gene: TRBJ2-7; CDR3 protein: CASSYSSASSYEQYF; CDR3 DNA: TGTGCCAGCAGTTACTCGAGTGCTAGCAGTTACGAGCAGTACTTC
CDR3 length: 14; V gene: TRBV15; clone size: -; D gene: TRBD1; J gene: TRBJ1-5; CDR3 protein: CATSRGDRDQPQHF; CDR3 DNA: TGTGCCACCAGCAGAGGCGACAGGGATCAGCCCCAGCATTTT
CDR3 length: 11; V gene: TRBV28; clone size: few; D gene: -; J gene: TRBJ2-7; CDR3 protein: CASSFKGEQYF; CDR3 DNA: TGTGCCAGCAGTTTTAAGGGAGAGCAGTACTTC